The T cell receptor beta chain under discussion was sequenced for a study of tumor T cells in aggressive B-cell lymphoma. The germline gives CDR1 LNHDA, CDR2 SQIVND (reference sequence). The CDR3 has 14 residues. The V gene end was trimmed by 6 bases and the J gene end by 7 bases; junction bases not matched to a gene: 5. Produced via immunoSEQ multiplex PCR; TCRdb's table is partial and in-frame only. Among a few thousand clones, 88% were seen once, and the ten largest hold approximately 6%. Sequencing was performed on tumor tissue. The chain employs TRBV19 and TRBJ1-6; TRBD1 matches at 8 bases. The origin of this receptor is an adult with diffuse large B cell lymphoma. Here the CDR3 reads CASSLTGGNSPLHF. Here the CDR3 DNA reads TGTGCCAGTAGCCTCACAGGGGGAAATTCACCCCTCCACTTT.